This entry describes one T cell receptor beta chain. Its matching antigen is unknown. The CDR3 has 15 amino acids. Between the trimmed V and J ends, which lost 1 base and 4 bases, there was a span of 14 bases. The germline CDR1 and CDR2 sequences are LGHNA and YSLEER. The entry originates in a study of T cell responses to AZD1222 COVID-19 vaccine. Notes on the study in general: Donors were chiefly white British, with a greater number of females, and clonal diversity was perhaps underestimated.

TCRdb keeps only in-frame clones here, not all; method: immunoSEQ multiplex PCR. Here the sample spans roughly 120,000 clones, about 92% being singletons. The sample was peripheral blood, taken 28 days after the second AZD1222 dose. This chain links TRBV4-3 with TRBJ2-7; maybe TRBD1 (5 bases). The receptor was isolated from an adult who received the AZD1222 COVID-19 vaccine. In DNA, the CDR3 is TGCGCCAGCAGCCAAGGGGGCCAAGGACCTTACGAGCAGTACTTC. Protein: CASSQGGQGPYEQYF.